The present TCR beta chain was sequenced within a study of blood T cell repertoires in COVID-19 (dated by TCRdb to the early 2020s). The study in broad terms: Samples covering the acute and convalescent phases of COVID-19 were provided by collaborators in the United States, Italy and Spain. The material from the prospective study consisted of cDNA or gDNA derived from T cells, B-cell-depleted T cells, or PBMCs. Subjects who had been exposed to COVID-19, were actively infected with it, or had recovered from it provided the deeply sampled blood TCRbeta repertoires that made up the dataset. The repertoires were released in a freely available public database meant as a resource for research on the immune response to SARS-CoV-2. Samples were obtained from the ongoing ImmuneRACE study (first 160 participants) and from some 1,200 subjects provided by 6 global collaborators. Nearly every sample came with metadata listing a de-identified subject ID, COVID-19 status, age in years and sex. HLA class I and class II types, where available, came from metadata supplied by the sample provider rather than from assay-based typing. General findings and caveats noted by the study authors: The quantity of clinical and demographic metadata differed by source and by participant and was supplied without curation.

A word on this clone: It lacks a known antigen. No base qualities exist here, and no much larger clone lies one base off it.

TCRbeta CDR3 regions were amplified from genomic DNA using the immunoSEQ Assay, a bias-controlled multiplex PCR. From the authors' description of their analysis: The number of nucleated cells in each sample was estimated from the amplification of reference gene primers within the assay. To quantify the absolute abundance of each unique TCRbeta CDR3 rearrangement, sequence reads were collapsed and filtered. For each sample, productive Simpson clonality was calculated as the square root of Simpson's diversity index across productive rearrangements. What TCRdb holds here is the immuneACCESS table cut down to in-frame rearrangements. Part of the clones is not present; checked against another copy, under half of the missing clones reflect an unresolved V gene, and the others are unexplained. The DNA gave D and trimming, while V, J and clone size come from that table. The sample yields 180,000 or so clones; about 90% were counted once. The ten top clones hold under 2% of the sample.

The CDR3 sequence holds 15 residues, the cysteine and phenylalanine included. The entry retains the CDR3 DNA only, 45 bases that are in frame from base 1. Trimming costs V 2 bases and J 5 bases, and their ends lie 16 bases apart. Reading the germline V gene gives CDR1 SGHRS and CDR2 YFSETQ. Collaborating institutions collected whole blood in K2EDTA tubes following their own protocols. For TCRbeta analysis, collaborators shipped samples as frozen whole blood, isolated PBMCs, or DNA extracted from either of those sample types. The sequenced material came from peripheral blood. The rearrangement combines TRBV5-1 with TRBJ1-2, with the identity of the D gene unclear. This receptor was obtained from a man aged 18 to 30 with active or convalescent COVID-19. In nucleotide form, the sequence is TGCGCCAGCAGCTTATCCGGATCCGACATTTATGGCTACACCTTC. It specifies CASSLSGSDIYGYTF.